The clone carrying this T cell receptor beta chain appeared a few times. One entry per CDR3 protein, called by TCRdb with MiXCR from the RT-PCR reads. The profile covers about 680,000 distinct CDR3 sequences, with 14% appearing a single time and 3.6% taken by the ten largest. Unmatched junction bases numbered 8, after V lost 4 bases and J lost 8 bases. The CDR3 extends over 14 amino acids. Germline CDR1 is MGHRA and CDR2 is YSYEKL. The sequence derives from a female donor in good health, serving as a healthy control. The chain links TRBV4-1 to TRBJ2-3, with TRBD1 matching over 8 bases. Sequenced: memory CD4+ T cells from blood. The DNA of the CDR3 is TGCGCCAGCAGCCGACCAGGGGGCTCGGGTACGCAGTATTTT. Its protein is CASSRPGGSGTQYF.